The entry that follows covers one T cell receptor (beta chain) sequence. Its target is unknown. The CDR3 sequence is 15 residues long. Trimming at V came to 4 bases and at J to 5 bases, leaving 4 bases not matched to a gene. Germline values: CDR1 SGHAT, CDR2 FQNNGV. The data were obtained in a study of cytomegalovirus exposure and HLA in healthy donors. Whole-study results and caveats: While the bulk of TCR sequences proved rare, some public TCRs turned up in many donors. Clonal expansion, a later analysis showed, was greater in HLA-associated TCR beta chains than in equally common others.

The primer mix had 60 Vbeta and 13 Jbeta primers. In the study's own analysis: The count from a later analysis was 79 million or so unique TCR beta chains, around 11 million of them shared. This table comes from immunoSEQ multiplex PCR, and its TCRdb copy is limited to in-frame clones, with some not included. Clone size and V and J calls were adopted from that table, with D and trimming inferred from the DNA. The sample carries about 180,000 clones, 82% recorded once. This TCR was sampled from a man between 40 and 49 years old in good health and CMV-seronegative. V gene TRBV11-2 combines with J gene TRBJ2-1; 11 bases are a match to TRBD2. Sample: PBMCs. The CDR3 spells CASSSRLAGNNEQFF. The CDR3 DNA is TGTGCCAGCAGCTCACGACTAGCGGGGAACAATGAGCAGTTCTTC. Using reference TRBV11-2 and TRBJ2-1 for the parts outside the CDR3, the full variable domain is EAGVAQSPRYKIIEKRQSVAFWCNPISGHATLYWYQQILGQGPKLLIQFQNNGVVDDSQLPKDRFSAERLKGVDSTLKIQPAKLEDSAVYLCASSSRLAGNNEQFFGPGTRLTVL.